Shown below are 5 T cell receptor beta chains from a single sample sequenced in a study of CD8 T cells in Susac syndrome. With random hexamers, roughly 0.45 to 1 ug RNA was reverse transcribed. TCRdb analysed the immunoSEQ multiplex PCR reads with MiXCR anew, one entry per CDR3 protein. The data contain 400,000 or so distinct CDR3 sequences, around 85% of them singletons. What was sequenced was CD8+ T cells from PBMCs. These receptors all come from a human donor with multiple sclerosis.

The rearrangement uses TRBV7-6 and TRBJ2-3, with D unclear. Trimming took 1 base from V and 4 from J, leaving 6 bases between them. This CDR3 region has 13 residues. Germline V gene sequence: CDR1 SGHVS, CDR2 FNYEAQ. CDR3 in amino acids: CASSLGSADTQYF. CDR3 nucleotides: TGTGCCAGCAGCTTAGGGAGTGCAGATACGCAGTATTTT.

The chain has TRBV19 and TRBJ1-5, with D perhaps TRBD1 (6 bases). CDR3 length: 17 residues. V was trimmed by 3 bases and J by 1 base, leaving 16 bases between them. Germline V gene data show CDR1 as LNHDA and CDR2 as SQIVND (reference sequence). CDR3 DNA sequence: TGTGCCAGTAGTATTCTTGAAGGGGGTTTGAGCAATCAGCCCCAGCATTTT. Amino acids: CASSILEGGLSNQPQHF.

This chain uses TRBV7-9 with TRBJ1-1; tentative D call: TRBD1 (6 bases). The CDR3 is made up of 15 amino acids. The germline V gene encodes CDR1 SEHNR and CDR2 FQNEAQ (reference sequence). The V end was cut by 7 bases, the J end by 2 bases, with 17 bases between. The CDR3 loop is CASTLWGGGNTEAFF. CDR3 nucleotide sequence: TGTGCCAGCACCCTATGGGGAGGGGGTAACACTGAAGCTTTCTTT.

CDR3 region: CASSQDYRQAGHYEQYF. The CDR3 DNA reads TGTGCCAGCAGCCAAGATTATCGGCAGGCGGGTCACTACGAGCAGTACTTC. The chain has TRBV14 and TRBJ2-7; TRBD2 is a possible D gene (5 bases). Germline V gives CDR1 SGHDN, CDR2 FVKESK. Between the trimmed V and J ends, which lost 0 bases and 3 bases, there was a span of 18 bases. The CDR3 covers 17 residues. The full variable domain, completed using reference TRBV14 and TRBJ2-7, is EAGVTQFPSHSVIEKGQTVTLRCDPISGHDNLYWYRRVMGKEIKFLLHFVKESKQDESGMPNNRFLAERTGGTYSTLKVQPAELEDSGVYFCASSQDYRQAGHYEQYFGPGTRLTVT.

This clonotype was detected only a few times. The junction departs from the called germline gene at one end, perhaps through a read error. The rearrangement joins TRBV6-1 to TRBJ2-5; D may correspond to TRBD1 or TRBD2 (5 bases each). The germline CDR1 and CDR2 sequences are MNHNS and SASEGT. The CDR3 runs 16 residues. The CDR3 nucleotides read TGTGCCATCAGTGGAGCGCTAGATGAGGGGCAAGAGACCCAGTACTTC. Protein sequence: CAISGALDEGQETQYF.